This TCR beta chain was found in a study of blood T cells in healthy people across ages (dated by TCRdb to between 2014 and 2017). With regard to the full study: Template switching captured roughly one uniquely barcoded TCR beta cDNA molecule per two T cells in model experiments. Using deep sequencing normalized with unique cDNA molecular identifiers, the study measured how TCR beta repertoire diversity changes with age. The donors were split into four age groups: young (average about 16 years), middle-aged (roughly 39), aged (about 56) and long-lived (approximately 80). Donors of different ages were randomly distributed across sequencing lanes to avoid experimental bias. Using the same blood draw, the study looked at two additional independent replicas of 1 million unique cDNA reads for two donors, one aged 18 to 30 and the other aged 80 or older.

The research as a whole found: Bulk unsorted PBMC profiling prevented conclusive comparison of naive and antigen-experienced compartments. The percentage of naive T cells measured by flow cytometry correlated strongly with observed TCR beta diversity. Total diversity estimates from one million sequenced T cells were considered lower bounds and underestimates. Observed TCR beta diversity per million T cells fell roughly linearly with age, and a significant reduction was already apparent by age roughly 41. The CMV infection status of donors was not known, potentially confounding age-related changes in expanded clonotypes. Compared with the aged group, more naive CD4+ T cells, fewer expanded clones and increased TCR diversity were shown by the long-lived group, suggesting age selection.

Relative to germline, V is missing 3 bases and J is missing 6 bases, with 9 bases of the junction outside any gene match. Spanning cysteine to phenylalanine, the CDR3 consists of 16 amino acids. Only the CDR3 DNA stays, 48 bases, in frame from base 1. CDR1 SEHNR and CDR2 FQNEAQ were looked up in the germline V gene (reference sequence). Donors were roughly 40 systemically healthy Caucasian individuals from Russia aged roughly 6 to 100 years. Around 10 milliliters of peripheral blood were drawn from each donor into EDTA-treated Vacutainer tubes. Ficoll-Paque density-gradient centrifugation was used to isolate PBMCs, with at least 7 million obtained per sample. Trizol reagent was used to extract total RNA from the PBMCs, yielding at least 5.5 micrograms per sample. The percentages of naive CD45RAhigh/CD27high T cells were determined by flow cytometry on a PBMC aliquot from every donor. Receptor libraries were prepared by 5' RACE. For sequencing, an Illumina HiSeq 2500 was employed. The second PCR ran for roughly 6 to 11 cycles and used a J-beta primer mix along with a sample-barcoded 5' primer. Each TCR beta cDNA molecule received a unique molecular identifier from a template-switch 5' adaptor carrying 12 random nucleotides. Each sample yielded at least 2.5 million CDR3-containing paired-end reads. The Mint cDNA synthesis kit, primed by a TRBC-specific oligonucleotide, was used to synthesize first-strand cDNA from all RNA. Following uracil-DNA glycosylase treatment, all cDNA underwent a first 18-cycle PCR with the universal primers M1SS and BC2_uni_R. The original pipeline was this. For normalization, 1 million high-quality reads, each with a distinct molecular identifier, were randomly selected from each sample. Reads with shared molecular identifiers were discarded instead of being binned into consensus sequences. CDR3 identification, clonotype clustering and error correction used MiTCR with a Q25 quality threshold and the strictest error-elimination algorithm. A nonparametric unseen species model with Euler transformation was used to estimate a lower bound on total TCR beta diversity. TCRdb redid the processing of the public reads, applying fastp at Q25 and MiXCR, and retained in-frame beta chains. Rows are unified per CDR3 protein, each entry keeping the most common DNA and genes. TCRdb, rather than the study authors, made the V and J calls. The sample profile shows hundreds of thousands of distinct CDR3 sequences; approximately 30% of them were found once. The ten largest make up approximately 15% of the sample.

The table lists this clonotype with a few counts. Which antigen it targets is not known. Base qualities are missing; no much larger clone stands one base away. Here the chain combines TRBV7-9 and TRBJ2-3; 10 middle bases align to TRBD1. Sequencing input: blood. The clonotype comes from a woman older than 75 in good health. The base sequence is TGTGCCAGCAGCTTCGGACAGGGGGTTGGTTCGGATACGCAGTATTTT. Its translation reads: CASSFGQGVGSDTQYF.